A selection of T cell receptor beta chains follows, all from one sample in a study of OX40 agonist ivuxolimab in advanced cancers. Some clones are missing from TCRdb's copy, which holds only in-frame ones; the method was immunoSEQ multiplex PCR. The table has tens of thousands of clones, 70% to 90% seen once. The specimen comprised CD4+ or CD8+ T cells sorted from blood, sampled in a trial of the OX40 agonist ivuxolimab. These TCRs come from an adult with an advanced solid tumor such as melanoma, head and neck, liver or kidney cancer. Each CDR3 is given with its conserved first and last residue. A D gene is named only where the DNA matches it firmly. Size is stated for part of the rows, as once, few or many counts, or as a class when the clone is expanded.

V gene	D gene	clone size	J gene	CDR3 protein	CDR3 DNA
TRBV6-5	NA	NA	TRBJ2-3	CASSTPGGSADTQYF	TGTGCCAGCAGTACCCCCGGGGGTTCGGCAGATACGCAGTATTTT
TRBV12-5	TRBD1	NA	TRBJ2-5	CASRDRGQETQYF	TGTGCTAGCCGGGACAGGGGGCAAGAGACCCAGTACTTC
TRBV28	NA	NA	TRBJ1-5	CASSLGRSNQPQHF	TGTGCCAGCAGTTTGGGGCGGAGCAATCAGCCCCAGCATTTT
TRBV2	NA	NA	TRBJ2-1	CASSESARTDEQFF	TGTGCCAGCAGTGAATCTGCTAGAACCGATGAGCAGTTCTTC
TRBV5-1	NA	NA	TRBJ1-1	CASSPGAALEAFF	TGCGCCAGCAGCCCCGGTGCAGCTCTTGAAGCTTTCTTT
TRBV6-5	NA	NA	TRBJ2-1	CASTDRTGTYNEQFF	TGTGCCAGCACCGACAGGACGGGGACCTACAATGAGCAGTTCTTC
TRBV25-1	NA	NA	TRBJ1-1	CASRALLNTEAFF	TGTGCCAGCAGGGCCCTCCTGAACACTGAAGCTTTCTTT
TRBV5-1	TRBD1	NA	TRBJ2-1	CASSSGTGVYNEQFF	TGCGCCAGCAGCTCGGGCACAGGGGTTTACAATGAGCAGTTCTTC
TRBV5-1	NA	NA	TRBJ2-3	CASSLLDRRATDTQYF	TGCGCCAGCAGCTTGCTAGACCGGCGCGCAACAGATACGCAGTATTTT
TRBV5-1	TRBD1	NA	TRBJ1-1	CASSLALQQGAAMNTEAFF	TGCGCCAGCAGCTTGGCTTTGCAACAGGGGGCGGCCATGAACACTGAAGCTTTCTTT
TRBV9	NA	once	TRBJ2-5	CASSVGFTGQETQYF	TGTGCCAGCAGCGTCGGCTTTACGGGTCAAGAGACCCAGTACTTC
TRBV5-1	TRBD1	few	TRBJ2-7	CASSLRRTGGNEQYF	TGCGCCAGCAGCCTACGACGGACAGGGGGTAACGAGCAGTACTTC
TRBV30	TRBD1	NA	TRBJ2-7	CAWMGQGAYEQYF	TGTGCCTGGATGGGACAGGGGGCCTACGAGCAGTACTTC
TRBV11-3	NA	NA	TRBJ2-5	CASSLVSGETQYF	TGTGCCAGCAGCTTAGTATCTGGGGAGACCCAGTACTTC
TRBV10-3	NA	NA	TRBJ2-1	CAISDGLDSYNEQFF	TGTGCCATCAGTGATGGGCTAGACTCCTACAATGAGCAGTTCTTC
TRBV5-4	TRBD2	NA	TRBJ2-2	CASSPTSPGELFF	TGTGCCAGCAGCCCGACTAGCCCCGGGGAGCTGTTTTTT
TRBV7-9	NA	NA	TRBJ2-5	CASSLLLGDQETQYF	TGTGCCAGCAGCCTCCTGTTGGGGGACCAAGAGACCCAGTACTTC
TRBV4-2	TRBD2	NA	TRBJ2-1	CASRDGGTSGNNEQFF	TGTGCCAGCAGGGACGGGGGGACTAGCGGGAACAATGAGCAGTTCTTC
TRBV7-9	NA	NA	TRBJ1-3	CASSLEGGTGNTIYF	TGTGCCAGCAGCTTAGAGGGGGGGACTGGAAACACCATATATTTT
TRBV10-2	NA	NA	TRBJ2-7	CASSPGASYEQYF	TGCGCCAGCAGCCCGGGCGCCTCCTACGAGCAGTACTTC
TRBV7-3	TRBD2	NA	TRBJ2-1	CASSLERERYNEQFF	TGTGCCAGCAGCTTAGAGCGGGAGCGTTACAATGAGCAGTTCTTC
TRBV29-1	TRBD2	NA	TRBJ2-1	CSVDIAGVFNEQFF	TGCAGCGTTGACATAGCGGGAGTTTTCAATGAGCAGTTCTTC
TRBV12-5	NA	NA	TRBJ1-5	CASGNDPYNQPQHF	TGTGCTAGTGGAAATGATCCTTACAATCAGCCCCAGCATTTT
TRBV5-1	NA	NA	TRBJ1-5	CASSLDGSPDQPQHF	TGCGCCAGCAGCTTGGATGGGAGCCCGGATCAGCCCCAGCATTTT
TRBV7-6	NA	NA	TRBJ2-7	CASSLSSSGSYEQYF	TGTGCCAGCAGCTTAAGTAGTTCGGGCTCCTACGAGCAGTACTTC
TRBV2	NA	NA	TRBJ1-5	CASRAGSNQPQHF	TGTGCCAGCAGGGCAGGGTCGAATCAGCCCCAGCATTTT
TRBV5-1	NA	NA	TRBJ2-3	CASRRGSTDTQYF	TGCGCCAGCAGGAGGGGGAGCACAGATACGCAGTATTTT
TRBV5-4	NA	once	TRBJ2-7	CASSFVGLHEQYF	TGTGCCAGCAGCTTCGTGGGTCTCCACGAGCAGTACTTC